This T cell receptor beta chain was profiled in a study of blood T cell repertoires in COVID-19. Recovered Cohort 3 donors showed two negative PCRs, clearance, or symptom resolution. In germline, CDR1 is LNHNV, CDR2 YYDKDF (reference sequence). The CDR3 extends over 15 amino acids. The ends were cut back, 0 bases at V and 3 bases at J, with 12 bases in the middle. Sequencing used immunoSEQ multiplex PCR; TCRdb keeps in-frame clones, though not all of them. The sample consists of around 230,000 clones, around four fifths of them appearing once. What was sequenced was PBMCs or T cells enriched from blood (not recorded which). The rearrangement joins TRBV15 to TRBJ2-7; no clear D. This sequence originates from a man aged 40-49 years who had recovered from COVID-19. CDR3 sequence (DNA): TGTGCCACCAGCAGAGATTCAGGTATTTACTACGAGCAGTACTTC. Its translation: CATSRDSGIYYEQYF.